These 31 T cell receptor beta chains were all obtained from the same sample, sequenced in a study of cytomegalovirus exposure and HLA in healthy donors (dated by TCRdb to about 2017). The library relied on the immunoSEQ multiplex PCR assay. For the multiplex PCR, a mixture combining 60 forward primers for TCR Vbeta segments and 13 reverse primers for TCR Jbeta segments was used. What TCRdb holds here is the immuneACCESS table cut down to in-frame rearrangements. Part of the clones is not present; checked against another copy, under half of the missing clones reflect an unresolved V gene, and the others are unexplained. Within this sample are around 180,000 clones, with over 75% of them counted one time only. The ten biggest clones cover more than 0.4% of the sample. The specimen was PBMCs. The receptors stem from a woman between 45 and 60 years old in good health and CMV-seronegative.

The chain employs TRBV2 and TRBJ1-2; D unresolved. V was clipped by 7 bases and J by 5 bases, with 11 bases between them. This CDR3 has 12 residues. Germline V gene sequence: CDR1 SNHLY, CDR2 FYNNEI. CDR3 region: CASIEQAYGYTF. The CDR3 DNA is TGTGCCAGCATAGAGCAGGCGTATGGCTACACCTTC.

This clone was picked up one time. The chain employs TRBV7-6 and TRBJ2-3, with 9 bases aligning to TRBD2. V lost 2 bases, J lost 4 bases, and 7 bases stayed unmatched. CDR1 SGHVS and CDR2 FNYEAQ come from the germline V gene. The CDR3 spans 16 residues. This CDR3 reads CASSLQASGISDTQYF. The CDR3 DNA sequence: TGTGCCAGCAGCTTACAGGCTAGCGGGATCTCAGATACGCAGTATTTT.

This chain connects TRBV28 to TRBJ2-3; 7 nucleotides align to TRBD2. CDR1 is MDHEN, CDR2 SYDVKM, per germline. Trimming cost V 4 bases and J 0 bases; bases outside gene matches: 4. The CDR3 has 15 residues. DNA for the CDR3: TGTGCCAGCAGTTCGTGGGAGGGCAGCACAGATACGCAGTATTTT. Its translation: CASSSWEGSTDTQYF.

The chain has TRBV4-1 and TRBJ2-1; 9 nucleotides agree with TRBD2. The CDR3 consists of 18 residues. CDR1 and CDR2 from the germline V gene are MGHRA and YSYEKL. Trimming removed 0 bases from V and 3 bases from J; junction bases left unmatched: 9. CDR3 sequence reads: CASSQDPEGLADYNEQFF. CDR3 coding DNA: TGCGCCAGCAGCCAAGATCCAGAGGGACTAGCAGACTACAATGAGCAGTTCTTC.

The chain is built from TRBV19 and TRBJ2-4; TRBD2 matches 15 bases. The trim removed 0 bases at V and 2 bases at J, leaving 5 bases unmatched. The CDR3 has 19 amino acids. In germline, CDR1 is LNHDA, CDR2 SQIVND (reference sequence). CDR3 amino acids: CASSIEGLAGGRTKNIQYF. The CDR3 DNA is TGTGCCAGTAGTATAGAAGGACTAGCGGGGGGGCGGACCAAAAACATTCAGTACTTC.

This clone has only one observation. V usage is TRBV7-9 and J usage is TRBJ2-1; TRBD2 is a possible D gene (5 bases). The CDR3 loop spans 14 amino acids. Trimming took off 4 bases at V and 8 bases at J, with 15 bases between the two ends. Per the germline V gene, CDR1 is SEHNR and CDR2 is FQNEAQ (reference sequence). The DNA of the CDR3 is TGTGCCAGCAGCTCTCCCTTCGGGATCGATGAGCAGTTCTTC. Its protein product is CASSSPFGIDEQFF.

The rearrangement uses TRBV7-3 and TRBJ2-1; tentatively, D is TRBD1 (6 bases). Germline values: CDR1 SGHTA, CDR2 FQGTGA. Trimming removed 9 bases from V and 0 bases from J, with 15 bases in between. The CDR3 has 15 residues. CDR3 amino acids: CARTGLLNSYNEQFF. The CDR3 DNA reads as TGTGCCAGGACAGGATTACTCAACTCCTACAATGAGCAGTTCTTC.

This clone was counted once. The gene calls are TRBV4-3 and TRBJ1-4; 7 bases match TRBD1. Germline values: CDR1 LGHNA, CDR2 YSLEER. The CDR3 extends over 18 amino acids. V was clipped by 4 bases and J by 3 bases; unmatched bases: 14. CDR3 in DNA: TGCGCCAGCAGCCCGCACCACATACAAGGACAGGCTAATGAAAAACTGTTTTTT. Amino acids: CASSPHHIQGQANEKLFF.

The chain is built from TRBV18 and TRBJ1-1; D is possibly TRBD1 (6 bases). The germline V gene encodes CDR1 KGHSH and CDR2 LQKENI. The ends were cut back, 7 bases at V and 5 bases at J, with 17 bases in the middle. The CDR3 is 14 amino acids. CDR3 in amino acids: CASYPTGTQTEAFF. The CDR3 DNA is TGTGCCAGCTATCCTACCGGGACACAGACTGAAGCTTTCTTT.

The rearrangement joins TRBV21-1 to TRBJ2-5; the table assigns TRBD1, which was not confirmed against the DNA. TRBV21-1 corresponds to a pseudogene. The CDR3 runs to 16 residues. CDR3 sequence (DNA): TGTGCCAGCAGCAAAGCGGACAGGGGACAAGAAGAGACCCAGTACTTC. Translation gives CASSKADRGQEETQYF.

The chain combines TRBV4-3 with TRBJ1-4; no reliable D call. This CDR3 is built from 15 residues. Trimming cost V 4 bases and J 8 bases, with 17 bases left between them. Germline lookup yields CDR1 LGHNA and CDR2 YSLEER. The CDR3 DNA is TGCGCCAGCAGCCGTCAGTCGGGGAGCTTCGAAAAACTGTTTTTT. Residues: CASSRQSGSFEKLFF.

The genes are TRBV27 and TRBJ2-1; 9 positions agree with TRBD2. The CDR3 totals 15 residues. Germline V lookup: CDR1 MNHEY, CDR2 SMNVEV (reference sequence). The trim removed 8 bases at V and 4 bases at J, leaving 9 bases unmatched. CDR3 amino acids: CASQSGAGGYNEQFF. CDR3 bases: TGTGCCAGCCAGTCGGGGGCGGGGGGGTACAATGAGCAGTTCTTC.

This sequence joins TRBV5-1 and TRBJ2-6; D ambiguous. CDR1 and CDR2 (germline): SGHRS, YFSETQ. Trimming took off 1 base at V and 0 bases at J, with 5 bases between the two ends. CDR3 length: 15 amino acids. The CDR3 reads CASSLMSSGANVLTF. The CDR3 DNA reads TGCGCCAGCAGCTTGATGAGCTCTGGGGCCAACGTCCTGACTTTC.

This clone was detected a few times. The chain has TRBV4-1 and TRBJ2-7; the match to TRBD2 covers 10 bases. The length of the CDR3 is 19 residues. Losses at the gene ends were 0 bases for V and 2 bases for J; bases not matched to a gene: 13. Germline V gene lookup returns CDR1 MGHRA and CDR2 YSYEKL. In DNA, the CDR3 is TGCGCCAGCAGCCAAGATTCGGGGCTAGCGGGAGCCAGCGCCTACGAGCAGTACTTC. Translating it yields CASSQDSGLAGASAYEQYF.

The CDR3 bases are TGTGCCAGCAGCTCACACAGGGCCGCCAGCGCTGAAGCTTTCTTT. It translates to CASSSHRAASAEAFF. This rearrangement joins TRBV7-9 to TRBJ1-1, with a possible D match to TRBD1 (6 bases). This CDR3 is 15 amino acids long. Trimming left V 4 bases short and J 6 bases short, with 18 bases between. CDR1 is SEHNR, CDR2 FQNEAQ, per germline (reference sequence).

This clone was detected only a few times. The J gene is TRBJ1-4, the V gene TRBV6-5; D perhaps matches TRBD1 (5 bases). Trimming shortened V by 3 bases and J by 8 bases, and 16 bases separated the two germline ends. This CDR3 spans 15 amino acids. Germline V gene data show CDR1 as MNHEY and CDR2 as SVGAGI. The CDR3: CASSYNRDWNEKLFF. The CDR3, as DNA: TGTGCCAGCAGTTATAACCGGGACTGGAACGAAAAACTGTTTTTT.

DNA of the CDR3: TGTGCCAGCAGCCCCACCCCTAGCGGGAGTTCCTACGAGCAGTACTTC. Protein: CASSPTPSGSSYEQYF. The rearrangement joins TRBV27 to TRBJ2-7; 10 bases are a match to TRBD2. Germline-derived CDR1 and CDR2 are MNHEY and SMNVEV (reference sequence). Germline trimming cut 6 bases from V and 1 base from J; bases unmatched to any gene: 9. The CDR3 totals 16 residues.

This chain connects TRBV6-4 to TRBJ2-4; D perhaps matches TRBD1 (6 bases). The germline V gene encodes CDR1 MRHNA and CDR2 SNTAGT. With 6 bases removed from V and 1 base from J, the gap between germline ends came to 19 bases. The CDR3 totals 17 residues. CDR3 region: CASRTLDRPRAKNIQYF. The CDR3 DNA follows: TGTGCCAGCAGGACCCTCGACAGGCCAAGGGCCAAAAACATTCAGTACTTC.

This chain links TRBV4-1 with TRBJ1-2; 9 bases agree with TRBD1. The length of the CDR3 is 16 residues. Trimming took 1 base from V and 4 from J; bases not matched to a gene: 7. Germline assignment: CDR1 MGHRA and CDR2 YSYEKL. CDR3 coding DNA: TGCGCCAGCAGCCAAGTTGGGACAGGGCCAGTCTATGGCTACACCTTC. The encoded protein is CASSQVGTGPVYGYTF.

This chain connects TRBV19 to TRBJ2-5, with 10 bases aligning to TRBD1. This CDR3 contains 16 residues. V was clipped by 4 bases and J by 5 bases; unmatched bases: 10. CDR1 and CDR2 (germline): LNHDA, SQIVND (reference sequence). CDR3 DNA sequence: TGTGCCAGTAGTAGACAGGGGGCGAGTATTTTGGAGACCCAGTACTTC. Amino acids: CASSRQGASILETQYF.

The chain is built from TRBV5-6 and TRBJ1-2; 7 nucleotides match TRBD1. V was pared by 4 bases and J by 4 bases, with 7 bases of the junction left unmatched. Looked up from germline, CDR1 is SGHDT and CDR2 is YYEEEE. The CDR3 totals 14 residues. The CDR3 protein is CASSIRGRGYGYTF. In DNA, the CDR3 is TGTGCCAGCAGCATAAGGGGGCGAGGCTATGGCTACACCTTC.

The V gene is TRBV18, the J gene TRBJ2-6; a weak D match, TRBD1 (5 bases). The CDR3 runs to 18 residues. Germline V gives CDR1 KGHSH, CDR2 LQKENI. The ends were cut back, 1 base at V and 3 bases at J, with 16 bases in the middle. CDR3 DNA: TGTGCCAGCTCACCACGTTCCCAGGGTGCAGGTGGGGCCAACGTCCTGACTTTC. It is translated as CASSPRSQGAGGANVLTF.

This clone was observed a few times. The chain recombines TRBV5-6 with TRBJ1-4; TRBD1 matches 7 bases. V lost 4 bases and J lost 6; bases outside the gene matches: 6. The length of the CDR3 is 14 residues. CDR1 is SGHDT and CDR2 is YYEEEE in the germline V gene. The CDR3 protein is CASSKDRVDEKLFF. For the CDR3, the DNA is TGTGCCAGCAGCAAAGACAGGGTAGATGAAAAACTGTTTTTT.

The chain couples TRBV20-1 to TRBJ2-1; 7 bases align to TRBD2. The CDR3 extends over 10 amino acids. The germline V gene encodes CDR1 DFQATT and CDR2 SNEGSKA (reference sequence). V shed 6 bases and J 10 bases; nucleotides not matched to a gene: 3. CDR3 nucleotides: TGCAGTGCCACTAGCGTCGAGCAGTTCTTC. Protein product: CSATSVEQFF.

The genes are TRBV19 and TRBJ1-4; D gene ambiguous. V shed 3 bases and J shed 5 bases, with 10 bases lying between them. This CDR3 is built from 14 residues. Per germline, CDR1 LNHDA and CDR2 SQIVND (reference sequence). The chain's CDR3 is CASSMGSRNEKLFF. The CDR3 DNA follows: TGTGCCAGTAGTATGGGCAGCCGAAATGAAAAACTGTTTTTT.

This clone was observed a handful of times. The chain is built from TRBV11-2 and TRBJ2-4; D is ambiguous. Germline lookup yields CDR1 SGHAT and CDR2 FQNNGV. The V gene lost 5 bases and the J gene lost 0 bases, with 8 bases spanning the gap. The CDR3 totals 14 residues. CDR3 nucleotide sequence: TGTGCCAGCAGCCCACAGCTAGCCAAAAACATTCAGTACTTC. It is translated as CASSPQLAKNIQYF.

DNA for the CDR3: TGTGCCAGCAGTACACCGGGATTTAGCACAGATACGCAGTATTTT. Protein product: CASSTPGFSTDTQYF. V usage is TRBV28 and J usage is TRBJ2-3, with D possibly matching TRBD2 (5 bases). The V end lost 5 bases, the J end lost 0 bases, and 12 bases lay between the germline ends. The CDR3 consists of 15 residues. The germline V gene encodes CDR1 MDHEN and CDR2 SYDVKM.

The chain couples TRBV13 to TRBJ1-6; D not certain. Per the germline V gene, CDR1 is PRHDT and CDR2 is FYEKMQ (reference sequence). V gave up 3 bases and J gave up 5 bases, with 5 bases separating them. The CDR3 spans 13 residues. In DNA, the CDR3 is TGTGCCAGCAGCTTTAGCAATAATTCACCCCTCCACTTT. This gives the protein CASSFSNNSPLHF.

V and J are TRBV6-5 and TRBJ1-1; no definite D call. V dropped 5 bases and J dropped 1 base, with 8 bases sitting between them. The CDR3 extends over 13 amino acids. Germline assignment: CDR1 MNHEY and CDR2 SVGAGI. The CDR3 bases are TGTGCCAGCAGTCCCTGGCAGAACACTGAAGCTTTCTTT. As protein: CASSPWQNTEAFF.

The chain joins TRBV7-9 to TRBJ1-2; D might be TRBD1 (6 bases). This CDR3 has 15 residues. Germline CDR1 is SEHNR and CDR2 is FQNEAQ (reference sequence). Trimming cost V 1 base and J 4 bases, with 13 bases left between them. The CDR3 protein is CASSLGRQALYGYTF. The CDR3 coding sequence is TGTGCCAGCAGCTTAGGCCGACAGGCCCTCTATGGCTACACCTTC.

The chain links TRBV27 to TRBJ2-2, with TRBD2 matching over 9 bases. This CDR3 is built from 17 residues. V shed 5 bases, J shed 3 bases, and the junction held 10 bases outside the gene matches. CDR1 is MNHEY, CDR2 SMNVEV, per germline (reference sequence). The CDR3 bases are TGTGCCAGCAGTCTAATCAGGGCTAGCGGGGACACCGGGGAGCTGTTTTTT. It codes for CASSLIRASGDTGELFF.